This T cell receptor beta chain was profiled in a study of T-cell reconstitution after alpha-beta-depleted transplantation in children. The junction had 6 bases not matched to a gene; V was cut back by 2 bases and J by 7 bases. CDR1 is DFQATT, CDR2 SNEGSKA, per germline (reference sequence). This CDR3 is 13 amino acids long. Preparing the TCRbeta library involved the use of unique molecular identifiers. TCRdb itself ran the PCR reads through MiXCR, one entry per CDR3 protein. The table has roughly 300,000 distinct CDR3 sequences, about 10% seen once; the top ten hold roughly 9.1%. V usage is TRBV20-1 and J usage is TRBJ2-7, with 9 bases fitting TRBD2. This clonotype was sampled from a human donor who donated a stem cell graft to a child with SCID. The input for sequencing was PBMCs from the stem cell graft donor, taken from the stem cell graft. CDR3 nucleotide sequence: TGCAGTGCTAGACTAGCGGGGAGGTGGGAGCAGTACTTC. Its translation: CSARLAGRWEQYF.